A selection of T cell receptor beta chains follows, all from one sample in a study of blood T cell repertoires in COVID-19. Assay: immunoSEQ multiplex PCR; the TCRdb copy retains only in-frame clones and omits some. Found here are 150,000 to 200,000 clones, approximately 74% of them singletons; the top ten hold less than 3%. Sequencing was performed on peripheral blood. These receptors originate from a woman older than 75 with acute or convalescent COVID-19. CDR3s include the opening cysteine and the closing phenylalanine or tryptophan. The D gene is left open where the match is weak. Clone size is stated in some rows and not others, as once, few, many or a class when expanded.

V gene	J gene	D gene	clone size	CDR3 DNA	CDR3 protein
TRBV6-5	TRBJ2-1	TRBD2	NA	TGTGCCAGCAGTTACTCCGCCGGCCGGGAGGGCCAGGAGCAGTTCTTC	CASSYSAGREGQEQFF
TRBV7-9	TRBJ2-7	NA	few	TGTGCCAGCAGGACAAGCCTTTCCTACGAGCAGTACTTC	CASRTSLSYEQYF
TRBV19	TRBJ1-2	NA	NA	TGTGCCAGTAAGGGAGAGGGAACCCCGGGCTACACCTTC	CASKGEGTPGYTF
TRBV7-8	TRBJ1-5	NA	few	TGTGCCAGCAGCTTAGGAGGACAGAATAGCAATCAGCCCCAGCATTTT	CASSLGGQNSNQPQHF
TRBV19	TRBJ2-2	NA	many	TGTGCCAGTAATCCGGGACACAACACCGGGGAGCTGTTTTTT	CASNPGHNTGELFF
TRBV2	TRBJ2-1	NA	NA	TGTGCCAGCAGTGCACAGCCGGGACAGAGTAGCGGGAAAGCCTACAATGAGCAGTTCTTC	CASSAQPGQSSGKAYNEQFF
TRBV7-9	TRBJ2-1	NA	NA	TGTGCCAGCAGCTTAGGAGGCGTAGGTGGCTCCTACAATGAGCAGTTCTTC	CASSLGGVGGSYNEQFF
TRBV27	TRBJ2-5	NA	NA	TGTGCCAGCAGTCAGCAGGGAAAAGAGACCCAGTACTTC	CASSQQGKETQYF
TRBV27	TRBJ2-1	NA	few	TGTGCCAGCAGTTTATTATCCAGCGGGCTGCTGAATGAGCAGTTCTTC	CASSLLSSGLLNEQFF
TRBV19	TRBJ1-1	NA	NA	TGTGCCAGTAGTAGGCAACAGGGATATGGCACTGAAGCTTTCTTT	CASSRQQGYGTEAFF
TRBV6-2/TRBV6-3	TRBJ1-2	NA	NA	TGTGCCAGCAGTTACGTCGCGCCGTACTACACCTTC	CASSYVAPYYTF
TRBV5-4	TRBJ2-7	TRBD2	NA	TGTGCCAGCAGCTTGGGACTAGCGGGGGACCTCTACGAGCAGTACTTC	CASSLGLAGDLYEQYF
TRBV5-1	TRBJ1-1	NA	NA	TGCGCCAGCAGCTTGGTTGTGACGGGGAACACTGAAGCTTTCTTT	CASSLVVTGNTEAFF
TRBV18	TRBJ2-1	TRBD1	NA	TGTGCCAGCTCGCCGGACAGGGTTGGGAATGAGCAGTTCTTC	CASSPDRVGNEQFF
TRBV12-3/TRBV12-4	TRBJ2-1	TRBD2	once	TGTGCCAGCGGGACTAGCCTCATTGAGCAGTTCTTC	CASGTSLIEQFF
TRBV10-1	TRBJ2-7	TRBD1	few	TGCGCCAGCAGTGAGAGGGACAGGGGCACCTACGAGCAGTACTTC	CASSERDRGTYEQYF
TRBV5-1	TRBJ2-2	NA	NA	TGCGCCAGCAGCTTCCGCGGACACAGCGCGAACACCGGGGAGCTGTTTTTT	CASSFRGHSANTGELFF
TRBV18	TRBJ2-2	TRBD2	few	TGTGCCAGCTCACCGAGAGCGGGAGTTAACACCGGGGAGCTGTTTTTT	CASSPRAGVNTGELFF
TRBV10-3	TRBJ1-5	NA	few	TGTGCCATCAGTGCGTCAACAGATCATTCTCAGCCCCAGCATTTT	CAISASTDHSQPQHF
TRBV11-2	TRBJ2-1	NA	NA	TGTGCCAGCAGCAAAGCCGACAGTTACAATGAGCAGTTCTTC	CASSKADSYNEQFF
TRBV10-1	TRBJ2-3	NA	NA	TGCGCCAGCAGTGAGCTACAGGGACCTACAGATACGCAGTATTTT	CASSELQGPTDTQYF
TRBV7-2	TRBJ2-1	TRBD2	NA	TGTGCCAGCAGCTTAGCTAGCGGGAACTCCTACAATGAGCAGTTCTTC	CASSLASGNSYNEQFF
TRBV10-1	TRBJ2-7	TRBD1	NA	TGCGCCAGCTCCGGGACAGGGCTATACGAGCAGTACTTC	CASSGTGLYEQYF
TRBV28	TRBJ1-2	TRBD1	NA	TGTGCCAGCAGTACAACAGGGGACTATGGCTACACCTTC	CASSTTGDYGYTF
TRBV19	TRBJ2-1	TRBD2	NA	TGTGCCAGTAGACTGACTAGCGGGTCTGAGTACAATGAGCAGTTCTTC	CASRLTSGSEYNEQFF
TRBV27	TRBJ2-7	NA	few	TGTGCCAGCGTAAATAGCGGTAACTACGAGCAGTACTTC	CASVNSGNYEQYF
TRBV2	TRBJ2-7	TRBD1	NA	TGTGCCAGCAGTGAAAGAACCGGGACAGGGTTCGAGCAGTACTTC	CASSERTGTGFEQYF
TRBV10-3	TRBJ2-1	TRBD2	NA	TGTGCCATCAGTGATGTTGGGCGGGAGGCCGACATTTACAATGAGCAGTTCTTC	CAISDVGREADIYNEQFF
TRBV5-4	TRBJ2-3	TRBD2	few	TGTGCCAGCAGCTCACGACTAGCGGGAGGTTTCAATACGCAGTATTTT	CASSSRLAGGFNTQYF
TRBV10-3	TRBJ1-1	NA	NA	TGTGCCATCAGTGACGGGAACACTGAAGCTTTCTTT	CAISDGNTEAFF
TRBV2	TRBJ1-5	NA	NA	TGTGCCAGCACCTCAAGGGGATTTCCGAAGCAGCCCCAGCATTTT	CASTSRGFPKQPQHF
TRBV20-1	TRBJ1-2	NA	few	TGCAGTGCTAGTACAGGGTATCGGGGCTACACCTTC	CSASTGYRGYTF
TRBV7-6	TRBJ2-1	TRBD2	NA	TGTGCCAGCAGCACCGGGACTAGCGGGGTAAATGAGCAGTTCTTC	CASSTGTSGVNEQFF
TRBV10-3	TRBJ2-7	TRBD2	few	TGTGCCAGCGGGACTAGCGGAGTCTACGAGCAGTACTTC	CASGTSGVYEQYF
TRBV19	TRBJ1-1	NA	once	TGTGCCAGTAGTATAAGCCTCAACACTGAAGCTTTCTTT	CASSISLNTEAFF
TRBV5-1	TRBJ1-1	NA	NA	TGCGCCAGCAGCTTTCGGGTGAACACTGAAGCTTTCTTT	CASSFRVNTEAFF
TRBV28	TRBJ2-3	TRBD2	NA	TGTGCCAGCAGTTTCCCCGCAGCGGGAATGACGGATACGCAGTATTTT	CASSFPAAGMTDTQYF
TRBV3-1/TRBV3-2	TRBJ2-1	TRBD2	NA	TGTGCCAGCAGCCAAGGGCTAGCGGGAGGGTACAATGAGCAGTTCTTC	CASSQGLAGGYNEQFF
TRBV10-2	TRBJ1-2	NA	NA	TGCGCCAGCAGTGAGGTTGAGGCAGGGGGCTACACCTTC	CASSEVEAGGYTF
TRBV28	TRBJ1-1	TRBD1	NA	TGTGCCAGTTCGGAGGGGGCTGTGAACACTGAAGCTTTCTTT	CASSEGAVNTEAFF
TRBV6-6	TRBJ2-3	TRBD2	NA	TGTGCCAGCAGCTTAACTAGCGGGATCACAGATACGCAGTATTTT	CASSLTSGITDTQYF
TRBV7-9	TRBJ1-2	NA	NA	TGTGCCAGCAGCCCGGTGACGGGTTACTATGGCTACACCTTC	CASSPVTGYYGYTF
TRBV6-5	TRBJ1-2	TRBD1	NA	TGTGCCAGCAGGATTACAGGGGGAAGTAGCGGCTACACCTTC	CASRITGGSSGYTF
TRBV30	TRBJ1-1	NA	NA	TGTGCCTGGAGTAACTACCCGAACACTGAAGCTTTCTTT	CAWSNYPNTEAFF
TRBV10-1	TRBJ2-2	NA	many	TGCGCCAGCAGTGACTCGACTTATGGCTTAGCCGGGGAGCTGTTTTTT	CASSDSTYGLAGELFF
TRBV18	TRBJ2-1	NA	NA	TGTGCCAGCTCACCACTATCTTCGGGGAGCTCCTACAATGAGCAGTTCTTC	CASSPLSSGSSYNEQFF
TRBV5-1	TRBJ2-5	TRBD2	NA	TGCGCCAGCAGCTTGGGTAGCGGGAGAAGAGAGACCCAGTACTTC	CASSLGSGRRETQYF
TRBV30	TRBJ2-5	TRBD2	NA	TGTGCCTGGAGTGTTAGCGGGAGTAAGACCCAGTACTTC	CAWSVSGSKTQYF
TRBV29-1	TRBJ2-2	NA	NA	TGCAGCGTTGACCCAGGGTCGGACACCGGGGAGCTGTTTTTT	CSVDPGSDTGELFF
TRBV24-1	TRBJ2-7	TRBD2	NA	TGTGCCACCAGTGTAGCGGGAGAGAGCGAGCAGTACTTC	CATSVAGESEQYF
TRBV10-2	TRBJ2-2	TRBD1	few	TGCGCCAGCAGTGAGCCCCGTGCTCAGGGGGCCGCCGGGGAGCTGTTTTTT	CASSEPRAQGAAGELFF
TRBV19	TRBJ2-1	TRBD2	NA	TGTGCCAGTAGTATGGCTAGCGGGAGAATTGAGCAGTTCTTC	CASSMASGRIEQFF
TRBV18	TRBJ1-3	NA	NA	TGTGCCAGCTCACCCAGGGAGGGTCAAGGAAACACCATATATTTT	CASSPREGQGNTIYF
TRBV7-3	TRBJ2-1	NA	NA	TGTGCCAGCAGCTTACAGACTACCACGTCCTACAATGAGCAGTTCTTC	CASSLQTTTSYNEQFF